The 20 T cell receptor beta chains below come from one sample, sequenced in a study of regulatory T cells in long-lasting Graves disease. According to the study, TCR beta libraries were built with iRepertoire HTBI primers and CDR3-region Arm-PCR. MiXCR, applied by TCRdb to the multiplex PCR reads, yields one record per CDR3 protein. The sample includes about 220,000 distinct CDR3 sequences, around a fifth of them seen just once. The time point is: newly diagnosed GD, antithyroid drugs for less than 3 months. TCR sequences were obtained from RNA taken from PBMCs. The same sample was also studied in work on T cells in Graves' hyperthyroidism and ophthalmopathy.

Source: peripheral blood mononuclear cells (PBMCs), taken at new diagnosis, from a patient treated with antithyroid drugs. These receptors came from a woman in her twenties or thirties with Graves disease.

This clonotype showed up many times. The chain combines TRBV12-3 or TRBV12-4 with TRBJ2-1; D call uncertain. CDR3 length equals 13 residues. The V and J ends lost 3 bases and 8 bases respectively, with 11 bases between them. CDR3 residues: CASSFRLIDEQFF. In DNA, the CDR3 is TGTGCCAGCAGTTTTAGGCTTATCGATGAGCAGTTCTTC.

This clonotype was counted at least ten times. The chain combines TRBV5-1 with TRBJ2-1; 12 nucleotides line up with TRBD2. The CDR3 spans 17 residues. V was pared by 0 bases and J by 10 bases, with 11 bases of the junction left unmatched. CDR1 and CDR2 from the germline V gene are SGHRS and YFSETQ. This chain's CDR3 is CASSLGLAGGRNVEQFF. As DNA, the CDR3 is TGCGCCAGCAGCTTGGGGCTAGCGGGGGGGCGTAACGTCGAGCAGTTCTTC.

This clonotype was observed at least ten times. The rearrangement uses TRBV19 and TRBJ1-1; possible D gene TRBD1, 5 bases. Trimming pared 1 base from V and 0 bases from J, leaving 6 bases between. Germline V lookup: CDR1 LNHDA, CDR2 SQIVND (reference sequence). This CDR3 is built from 14 residues. CDR3 in amino acids: CASSIAGLNTEAFF. Written as DNA, the CDR3 is TGTGCCAGTAGTATAGCAGGGTTGAACACTGAAGCTTTCTTT.

This clonotype showed up many times. The rearrangement links TRBV9 to TRBJ1-1, with TRBD1 as a possible D gene (5 bases). The CDR3 is 15 amino acids. Per the germline V gene, CDR1 is SGDLS and CDR2 is YYNGEE. V lost 4 bases and J lost 1, with 14 bases in between. The CDR3 protein is CASSSAAGTNTEAFF. The CDR3 DNA sequence: TGTGCCAGCAGCTCAGCGGCCGGGACGAACACTGAAGCTTTCTTT. Together with reference TRBV9 and TRBJ1-1, the CDR3 gives the full variable domain: DSGVTQTPKHLITATGQRVTLRCSPRSGDLSVYWYQQSLDQGLQFLIQYYNGEERAKGNILERFSAQQFPDLHSELNLSSLELGDSALYFCASSSAAGTNTEAFFGQGTRLTVV.

In its sample, this clonotype ranks as medium-sized. This sequence joins TRBV28 and TRBJ1-2; the D gene is possibly TRBD1 (6 bases). Germline CDR1 and CDR2: MDHEN and SYDVKM. This CDR3 has 12 amino acids. V was cut by 6 bases and J by 12 bases, with 17 bases left in between. The CDR3 here is CASRQPGRTDTF. CDR3 nucleotides: TGTGCCAGCAGGCAACCGGGACGGACAGACACCTTC.

As for this clonotype: This likely came from a read error, as a far larger clone is one base away. The V gene is TRBV11-2, the J gene TRBJ2-7; a weak D match, TRBD1 (5 bases). V shed 5 bases and J shed 3 bases, with 14 bases lying between them. The CDR3 runs 14 residues. CDR1 and CDR2 (germline): SGHAT, FQNNGV. DNA for the CDR3: TGTGCCAGCAGCCCCGAGACAGTTATCTACGAGCAGTACTTC. This codes for CASSPETVIYEQYF. Full variable domain (outside the CDR3, taken from reference TRBV11-2 and TRBJ2-7): EAGVAQSPRYKIIEKRQSVAFWCNPISGHATLYWYQQILGQGPKLLIQFQNNGVVDDSQLPKDRFSAERLKGVDSTLKIQPAKLEDSAVYLCASSPETVIYEQYFGPGTRLTVT.

The V and J genes are TRBV7-2 and TRBJ1-1; 10 nucleotides match TRBD1. J was trimmed by 4 bases and V by 3 bases; bases with no gene match: 11. Germline V gives CDR1 SGHTA, CDR2 FQGNSA. There are 17 residues in the CDR3. CDR3 amino acids: CASSFEGQGYSGTEAFF. The CDR3 DNA sequence: TGTGCCAGCAGCTTCGAGGGACAGGGGTATTCGGGCACTGAAGCTTTCTTT.

The V and J genes are TRBV27 and TRBJ1-2, with TRBD1 matching 10 bases. Looked up from germline, CDR1 is MNHEY and CDR2 is SMNVEV (reference sequence). The CDR3 length is 14 residues. Trimming cost V 0 bases and J 7 bases; bases outside gene matches: 2. The chain's CDR3 is CASSLSGTGVGYTF. The CDR3, as DNA: TGTGCCAGCAGTTTATCCGGGACAGGGGTTGGCTACACCTTC.

Written as DNA, the CDR3 is TGTGCCAGCAGCTCCATAGCGGGGGGTTACGAGCAGTACTTC. Translating gives CASSSIAGGYEQYF. The genes are TRBV7-6 and TRBJ2-7, with 10 bases matching TRBD2. CDR1 and CDR2 (germline): SGHVS, FNYEAQ. Trimming cost V 4 bases and J 4 bases; bases outside gene matches: 4. The CDR3 runs to 14 residues.

The V and J genes are TRBV7-9 and TRBJ1-1; D is perhaps TRBD1 (5 bases). Trimming took 8 bases from V and 0 from J, leaving 10 bases between them. The CDR3 has 13 amino acids. CDR1 is SEHNR and CDR2 is FQNEAQ in the germline V gene (reference sequence). DNA of the CDR3: TGTGCCAGCCGAAGACAGATGAACACTGAAGCTTTCTTT. It specifies CASRRQMNTEAFF.

V is TRBV18 and J is TRBJ1-5, with D possibly TRBD1 on 5 matching bases. The CDR3 consists of 16 residues. V was trimmed by 5 bases and J by 0 bases, leaving 14 bases between them. The germline V gene has CDR1 KGHSH and CDR2 LQKENI. Here the CDR3 DNA reads TGTGCCAGCTCAAAGACCGACAGTTATAGCAATCAGCCCCAGCATTTT. It translates to CASSKTDSYSNQPQHF.

This clonotype was seen ten or more times. One end of the junction is discordant with germline, which a read error may explain. The chain recombines TRBV5-1 with TRBJ2-3; D ambiguous. CDR3 size: 11 residues. In germline, CDR1 is SGHRS, CDR2 YFSETQ. DNA of the CDR3: TGTGCCAGCAGCTTGTTAGATACGCAGTATTTT. It is translated as CASSLLDTQYF.

The sample holds a few counts of this clonotype. This may come from a read error, since a much larger clone is one base off. V usage is TRBV15 and J usage is TRBJ1-4; D uncertain. V was clipped by 4 bases and J by 3 bases, with 15 bases between them. There are 16 residues in the CDR3. In germline, CDR1 is LNHNV, CDR2 YYDKDF (reference sequence). The CDR3 nucleotides read TGTGCCACCAGCACCCGGGCAGGTCGTCCTAATGAAAAACTGTTTTTT. This codes for CATSTRAGRPNEKLFF.

The rearrangement uses TRBV2 and TRBJ2-7; TRBD1 is a possible D gene (6 bases). The V end was cut by 4 bases, the J end by 2 bases, with 15 bases between. Germline V gene sequence: CDR1 SNHLY, CDR2 FYNNEI. This CDR3 has 15 amino acids. In DNA form, the CDR3 reads TGTGCCAGCAGTGGGTGGGACAAGACTCCCTACGAGCAGTACTTC. Translated, it gives CASSGWDKTPYEQYF.

In its sample, this clonotype was seen many times. The chain couples TRBV5-1 to TRBJ2-1; D gene ambiguous. Trimming cost V 0 bases and J 7 bases, with 11 bases left between them. Germline V CDR1 and CDR2: SGHRS, YFSETQ. The CDR3 totals 14 residues. The DNA of the CDR3 is TGCGCCAGCAGCTTGGGACCCTCTACAAATGAGCAGTTCTTC. This translates into CASSLGPSTNEQFF.

This clonotype was detected ten times or more. The CDR3 region is CASSLEGGLMNTEAFF. The CDR3 nucleotides read TGTGCCAGCAGCTTAGAGGGGGGGCTCATGAACACTGAAGCTTTCTTT. The V call is TRBV11-2, the J call TRBJ1-1, with D maybe TRBD1 (6 bases). The V end was cut by 0 bases, the J end by 0 bases, with 11 bases between. This CDR3 contains 16 residues. Germline lookup yields CDR1 SGHAT and CDR2 FQNNGV.

This clonotype was detected many times. The V call is TRBV3-1, the J call TRBJ1-1, with a possible D match to TRBD1 (6 bases). CDR1 LGHDT and CDR2 YNNKEL come from the germline V gene (reference sequence). This CDR3 has 13 residues. V lost 8 bases to trimming and J lost 1 base, with 11 bases between them. In nucleotides, the CDR3 is TGTGCCAGCGGAAGGGGGGGGAACACTGAAGCTTTCTTT. Translation gives CASGRGGNTEAFF.

This clonotype has ten or more counts. The chain has TRBV7-9 and TRBJ2-1; the match to TRBD2 covers 7 bases. Looked up from germline, CDR1 is SEHNR and CDR2 is FQNEAQ (reference sequence). Losses at the gene ends were 1 base for V and 0 bases for J; bases not matched to a gene: 0. CDR3 size: 15 residues. The CDR3 DNA follows: TGTGCCAGCAGCTTAGGGACTAGCTCCTACAATGAGCAGTTCTTC. It yields the protein CASSLGTSSYNEQFF. The whole variable domain, remainder taken from reference TRBV7-9 and TRBJ2-1, is DTGVSQNPRHKITKRGQNVTFRCDPISEHNRLYWYRQTLGQGPEFLTYFQNEAQLEKSRLLSDRFSAERPKGSFSTLEIQRTEQGDSAMYLCASSLGTSSYNEQFFGPGTRLTVL.

At least ten counts were recorded for this clonotype. The chain recombines TRBV28 with TRBJ2-4; a weak D match, TRBD1 (5 bases). V lost 10 bases to trimming and J lost 0 bases, with 13 bases between them. Germline CDR1 MDHEN, CDR2 SYDVKM. This CDR3 is 14 amino acids long. CDR3 DNA: TGTGCCACTACAGCAGGGCTAGCCAAAAACATTCAGTACTTC. Translated: CATTAGLAKNIQYF.

At least ten counts were recorded for this clonotype. As DNA, the CDR3 is TGTGCCAGCAGTACAGGAAATGAGCAGTTCTTC. Translation: CASSTGNEQFF. The chain recombines TRBV12-3 or TRBV12-4 with TRBJ2-1; possible D gene TRBD1, 5 bases. Trimming removed 5 bases at V and 7 bases at J, with 6 bases between. This CDR3 is 11 amino acids long.